The T cell receptor (beta chain) described here comes from a study of shared clonotypes between healthy human individuals. Study-level findings and limits: Shared clonotypes across all four donors exceeded non-shared ones in generation probability.

On this clone itself: What it binds is not known.

At a deep level, the assay was run. In the sorted-subset replicate PCRs, 150 to 200 ng DNA, 30,000 or so T cell genomes, was used. Produced via immunoSEQ multiplex PCR; TCRdb's table is partial and in-frame only. The sample includes approximately 1.5 million clones, 98% seen only once; the top ten take about 0.45%. Sequenced input: naive CD4+ T cells sorted from blood. The subset is: CD45RA+ positively selected. The receptor's source is a man aged 25 to 40 in good health.

The CDR3 loop reads CASSYGGGPTGYTF. DNA for the CDR3: TGTGCCAGCAGTTATGGAGGGGGGCCGACTGGCTACACCTTC. The chain is built from TRBV2 and TRBJ1-2, with D possibly TRBD1 on 6 matching bases. With 5 bases removed from V and 7 bases from J, the gap between germline ends came to 17 bases. The germline V gene encodes CDR1 SNHLY and CDR2 FYNNEI. This CDR3 comprises 14 residues.